The 28 T cell receptor beta chains in this list originate from one sample, sequenced in a study of CD8+ T cells in alopecia areata. The authors extracted RNA and reverse transcribed it into cDNA as the sequencing template. Profiled with immunoSEQ multiplex PCR; TCRdb holds only in-frame clones, not every one. The sample records about 190,000 clones, around three fifths being singletons. The treatment here: oral pan-JAK inhibitor, 5-10 mg twice daily. The source was CD4+ T cells sorted from blood, collected at approximately week 49, from a patient treated with tofacitinib. The source is a human donor with alopecia areata.

V is TRBV29-1 and J is TRBJ2-3, with 9 bases matching TRBD1. This CDR3 is 14 amino acids long. Per the germline V gene, CDR1 is SQVTM and CDR2 is ANQGSEA. Trimming took 6 bases from V and 0 from J; bases not matched to a gene: 4. Here the CDR3 DNA reads TGCAGCGTCCGCGGGACAGGGAGCACAGATACGCAGTATTTT. Amino acids: CSVRGTGSTDTQYF.

The genes are TRBV7-2 and TRBJ2-5; no reliable D call. Germline-derived CDR1 and CDR2 are SGHTA and FQGNSA. CDR3 size: 13 residues. The V end was cut by 1 base, the J end by 5 bases, with 8 bases between. The CDR3 nucleotides are TGTGCCAGCAGCTTAGGACAACGGGAGACCCAGTACTTC. Amino acid sequence: CASSLGQRETQYF.

The chain is built from TRBV11-2 and TRBJ2-1, with 9 bases aligning to TRBD1. The CDR3 has 17 amino acids. The V and J ends lost 1 base and 4 bases, in that order; junction bases with no gene match: 8. Germline V gene data show CDR1 as SGHAT and CDR2 as FQNNGV. The CDR3 sequence is CASSLAGGTGIYNEQFF. CDR3 coding DNA: TGTGCCAGCAGCTTAGCCGGCGGGACAGGGATTTACAATGAGCAGTTCTTC.

The J gene is TRBJ2-6, the V gene TRBV5-6; no reliable D call. The germline CDR1 and CDR2 sequences are SGHDT and YYEEEE. CDR3 length: 13 amino acids. V lost 2 bases and J lost 2, with 2 bases in between. The CDR3 nucleotides are TGTGCCAGCAGCTTTACTGGGGCCAACGTCCTGACTTTC. Translated, it gives CASSFTGANVLTF.

This clone was seen only a few times. The sample has other DNA sequences that encode this CDR3 too. The chain's CDR3 is CSVTTGQTNYGYTF. The CDR3, as DNA: TGCAGCGTCACAACCGGACAGACTAACTATGGCTACACCTTC. This chain links TRBV29-1 with TRBJ1-2, with D possibly TRBD1 on 6 matching bases. Per the germline V gene, CDR1 is SQVTM and CDR2 is ANQGSEA. The V gene lost 6 bases and the J gene lost 0 bases, with 14 bases spanning the gap. The CDR3 loop spans 14 amino acids.

This chain connects TRBV7-2 to TRBJ1-1; no clear D gene. Germline CDR1 reads SGHTA; CDR2 reads FQGNSA. The CDR3 is 13 residues long. V lost 1 base to trimming and J lost 6 bases, with 9 bases between them. CDR3 residues: CASSLVAGAEAFF. The CDR3 DNA follows: TGTGCCAGCAGCTTAGTGGCGGGAGCTGAAGCTTTCTTT.

The J gene is TRBJ2-5, the V gene TRBV15; 8 positions agree with TRBD1. The CDR3 is made up of 13 amino acids. The V gene's germline CDR1 is LNHNV and CDR2 YYDKDF (reference sequence). Losses at the gene ends were 3 bases for V and 7 bases for J; bases not matched to a gene: 4. The chain's CDR3 is CATSSKTGGTQYF. The CDR3 bases are TGTGCCACCAGCAGTAAAACAGGGGGGACCCAGTACTTC. Combining the CDR3 with reference TRBV15 and TRBJ2-5 gives the whole variable domain DAMVIQNPRYQVTQFGKPVTLSCSQTLNHNVMYWYQQKSSQAPKLLFHYYDKDFNNEADTPDNFQSRRPNTSFCFLDIRSPGLGDTAMYLCATSSKTGGTQYFGPGTRLLVL.

The chain employs TRBV2 and TRBJ1-4; no firm D call. CDR1 and CDR2 (germline): SNHLY, FYNNEI. The length of the CDR3 is 13 residues. The germline V and J ends were trimmed by 4 bases and 5 bases, with 8 bases remaining between them. The CDR3 reads CASSAAGNEKLFF. The CDR3 region has the DNA TGTGCCAGCAGTGCCGCGGGGAATGAAAAACTGTTTTTT.

The chain couples TRBV27 to TRBJ1-6; D is undetermined. V was pared by 5 bases and J by 7 bases, with 12 bases between. The CDR3 is made up of 14 amino acids. Looked up from germline, CDR1 is MNHEY and CDR2 is SMNVEV (reference sequence). The CDR3 region is CASSHGISNSPLHF. The CDR3 region has the DNA TGTGCCAGCAGTCACGGTATTTCGAATTCACCCCTCCACTTT.

This chain joins TRBV10-2 and TRBJ2-5; no definite D call. Trimming took off 2 bases at V and 1 base at J, with 5 bases between the two ends. CDR3 length equals 13 residues. CDR1 and CDR2 (germline): WSHSY, SAAADI. This CDR3 reads CASSEDTQETQYF. DNA of the CDR3: TGCGCCAGCAGTGAGGACACCCAAGAGACCCAGTACTTC.

V usage is TRBV29-1 and J usage is TRBJ2-5; the D is unclear. The CDR3 sequence is 12 residues long. CDR1 is SQVTM and CDR2 is ANQGSEA in the germline V gene. The V end lost 4 bases, the J end lost 8 bases, and 14 bases lay between the germline ends. DNA of the CDR3: TGCAGCGTTGTGACGGACCTGGGTACCCAGTACTTC. Protein: CSVVTDLGTQYF.

The rearrangement uses TRBV4-3 and TRBJ2-1; perhaps TRBD2 as D (5 bases). Germline loops: CDR1 LGHNA, CDR2 YSLEER. The CDR3 is 17 residues long. V was cut by 0 bases and J by 1 base, with 13 bases left in between. CDR3 sequence reads: CASSQDFSVRSYNEQFF. The CDR3 DNA is TGCGCCAGCAGCCAAGATTTTAGCGTAAGGTCCTACAATGAGCAGTTCTTC.

This clone was recorded a few times. V and J are TRBV14 and TRBJ2-2; 9 bases match TRBD2. V trimming: 4 bases; J trimming: 7 bases; junction bases outside the gene matches: 4. Per germline, CDR1 SGHDN and CDR2 FVKESK. The CDR3 contains 14 residues. DNA for the CDR3: TGTGCCAGCAGCCGTAGCGGGGGCGTCGGGGAGCTGTTTTTT. Translating it yields CASSRSGGVGELFF.

The rearrangement joins TRBV29-1 to TRBJ2-3; D ambiguous. Germline CDR1 is SQVTM and CDR2 is ANQGSEA. Trimming pared 2 bases from V and 2 bases from J, leaving 11 bases between. This CDR3 is built from 14 residues. The CDR3: CSVEPGIHTDTQYF. The DNA for the CDR3 is TGCAGCGTTGAACCAGGTATCCACACAGATACGCAGTATTTT.

This sequence joins TRBV2 and TRBJ2-3; D may be TRBD2 (5 bases). The CDR3 is 13 amino acids. CDR1 and CDR2 (germline): SNHLY, FYNNEI. V lost 3 bases and J 7 bases, leaving 11 bases between the germline ends. The CDR3 loop reads CASSDSGEHTQYF. The CDR3 coding sequence is TGTGCCAGCAGTGATTCCGGGGAGCATACGCAGTATTTT.

This chain links TRBV5-1 with TRBJ1-2; possibly TRBD1 for D (5 bases). V dropped 4 bases and J dropped 4 bases, with 14 bases sitting between them. The CDR3 runs 14 residues. Germline CDR1 and CDR2: SGHRS and YFSETQ. The CDR3: CASSEAQGIYGYTF. CDR3 bases: TGCGCCAGCAGCGAAGCGCAGGGTATCTATGGCTACACCTTC.

J is TRBJ1-2 and V is TRBV28; D not resolved. Germline CDR1 is MDHEN and CDR2 is SYDVKM. Trimming took 4 bases from V and 8 from J, leaving 11 bases between them. This CDR3 region has 12 residues. The CDR3 DNA sequence: TGTGCCAGCAGTTCGGCTACAGTGGGCTACACCTTC. Translating it yields CASSSATVGYTF.

The gene calls are TRBV5-1 and TRBJ1-6; D is ambiguous. Trimming took off 2 bases at V and 0 bases at J, with 6 bases between the two ends. Germline V gene data show CDR1 as SGHRS and CDR2 as YFSETQ. The CDR3 has 15 amino acids. The CDR3 reads CASSFESSYNSPLHF. The DNA for the CDR3 is TGCGCCAGCAGCTTTGAAAGCTCCTATAATTCACCCCTCCACTTT.

The chain combines TRBV30 with TRBJ2-3; D gene ambiguous. Germline-derived CDR1 and CDR2 are GTSNPN and SVGIG (reference sequence). V was shortened by 6 bases and J by 0 bases, with 7 bases between the two germline ends. This CDR3 comprises 12 residues. CDR3: CACGASTDTQYF. For the CDR3, the DNA is TGTGCCTGCGGCGCTAGCACAGATACGCAGTATTTT.

The rearrangement joins TRBV30 to TRBJ2-7, with 8 bases identical to TRBD1. The CDR3 covers 12 residues. The V gene's germline CDR1 is GTSNPN and CDR2 SVGIG (reference sequence). The V gene end was trimmed by 5 bases and the J gene end by 0 bases; junction bases not matched to a gene: 0. DNA of the CDR3: TGTGCCTGGGGGACAGGCTCCTACGAGCAGTACTTC. The encoded protein is CAWGTGSYEQYF. The full variable domain, completed using reference TRBV30 and TRBJ2-7, is SQTIHQWPATLVQPVGSPLSLECTVEGTSNPNLYWYRQAAGRGLQLLFYSVGIGQISSEVPQNLSASRPQDRQFILSSKKLLLSDSGFYLCAWGTGSYEQYFGPGTRLTVT.

The rearrangement links TRBV2 to TRBJ1-5, with D possibly being TRBD1 (6 bases). V lost 6 bases, J lost 2 bases, and 26 bases lay in between. The CDR3 extends over 19 amino acids. Germline V lookup: CDR1 SNHLY, CDR2 FYNNEI. The CDR3 nucleotides read TGTGCCAGCAGGAAAGAGGACAGTCTTACAACCTGGGGCAATCAGCCCCAGCATTTT. Translating it yields CASRKEDSLTTWGNQPQHF.

The chain combines TRBV7-8 with TRBJ1-2; perhaps TRBD1 as D (6 bases). The CDR3 covers 15 residues. The germline V gene has CDR1 SGHVS and CDR2 FQNEAQ. Trimming left V 4 bases short and J 8 bases short, with 20 bases between. CDR3 residues: CASSSLIREGVGYTF. The CDR3, as DNA: TGTGCCAGCAGCTCCCTGATAAGGGAGGGGGTGGGCTACACCTTC.

On this clone itself: The same CDR3 is also encoded by other DNA sequences in this sample. This chain uses TRBV5-1 with TRBJ1-5; no clear D. The CDR3 covers 13 residues. The germline gives CDR1 SGHRS, CDR2 YFSETQ. The ends were cut back, 0 bases at V and 5 bases at J, with 6 bases in the middle. CDR3 coding DNA: TGCGCCAGCAGCTTGGGGAGGGATCAGCCCCAGCATTTT. This encodes CASSLGRDQPQHF.

This chain connects TRBV30 to TRBJ1-1; 7 nucleotides align to TRBD1. The junction had 11 bases not matched to a gene; V was cut back by 3 bases and J by 7 bases. CDR1 is GTSNPN and CDR2 is SVGIG in the germline V gene (reference sequence). The CDR3 is 14 amino acids. This chain's CDR3 is CAWSDPDRRNEAFF. The CDR3 region has the DNA TGTGCCTGGAGCGACCCGGACAGGCGGAATGAAGCTTTCTTT.

As regards this clone: The junction and the germline gene differ at one end; a read error may be behind it. This chain links TRBV9 with TRBJ2-1; either TRBD1 or TRBD2 may supply D (6 bases each). Germline assignment: CDR1 SGDLS and CDR2 YYNGEE. The CDR3 runs 15 residues. The CDR3 region is CASSVGQGTYNKQFF. In DNA, the CDR3 is TGTGCCAGCAGCGTAGGGCAGGGGACTTACAATAAGCAGTTCTTC.

This clone was seen a few times. V usage is TRBV30 and J usage is TRBJ2-7; 7 bases are a match to TRBD1. Trimming at V came to 0 bases and at J to 3 bases, leaving 8 bases not matched to a gene. The CDR3 extends over 15 amino acids. Germline loops: CDR1 GTSNPN, CDR2 SVGIG (reference sequence). DNA for the CDR3: TGTGCCTGGAGTGTAGGCCTACAGGGGCTCTACGAGCAGTACTTC. This translates into CAWSVGLQGLYEQYF.

This rearrangement joins TRBV9 to TRBJ1-2; 9 positions agree with TRBD1. V gave up 3 bases and J gave up 8 bases; unmatched junction bases: 11. The germline CDR1 and CDR2 sequences are SGDLS and YYNGEE. The CDR3 loop spans 15 amino acids. CDR3 residues: CASSADTGGASGYTF. The CDR3 region has the DNA TGTGCCAGCAGCGCGGACACAGGGGGCGCGAGCGGCTACACCTTC.

V usage is TRBV9 and J usage is TRBJ2-2; 8 positions match TRBD1. The germline gives CDR1 SGDLS, CDR2 YYNGEE. With 3 bases clipped from V and 5 bases from J, the junction kept 6 bases outside the gene matches. The CDR3 totals 15 residues. The CDR3 sequence is CASSGTGKVTGELFF. The CDR3 DNA reads TGTGCCAGCAGCGGGACAGGGAAGGTTACCGGGGAGCTGTTTTTT. The full variable domain, completed using reference TRBV9 and TRBJ2-2, is DSGVTQTPKHLITATGQRVTLRCSPRSGDLSVYWYQQSLDQGLQFLIQYYNGEERAKGNILERFSAQQFPDLHSELNLSSLELGDSALYFCASSGTGKVTGELFFGEGSRLTVL.